Shown below are 24 T cell receptor beta chains from a single sample sequenced in a study of early T cells in non-severe SARS-CoV-2 infection. From the 5' RACE reads, TCRdb called clonotypes with MiXCR, one entry per CDR3 protein. The profile shows approximately 30,000 distinct CDR3 sequences, roughly 5% of them singletons. Source material: whole blood. The receptors originated from an adult who was a healthcare worker with PCR-confirmed SARS-CoV-2 infection or an uninfected control (not recorded which).

This chain uses TRBV28 with TRBJ2-4, with D possibly matching TRBD2 (5 bases). This CDR3 is 13 amino acids long. The V end lost 10 bases, the J end lost 5 bases, and 15 bases lay between the germline ends. Germline CDR1 is MDHEN and CDR2 is SYDVKM. CDR3 amino acids: CANRPSRENIQYF. The CDR3 nucleotides read TGTGCCAACCGGCCCTCGCGGGAAAACATTCAGTACTTC. Drawing the rest from reference TRBV28 and TRBJ2-4, the complete variable domain is DVKVTQSSRYLVKRTGEKVFLECVQDMDHENMFWYRQDPGLGLRLIYFSYDVKMKEKGDIPEGYSVSREKKERFSLILESASTNQTSMYLCANRPSRENIQYFGAGTRLSVL.

The gene calls are TRBV7-3 and TRBJ2-7; D unresolved. This CDR3 has 14 residues. Germline CDR1 reads SGHTA; CDR2 reads FQGTGA. V was trimmed by 0 bases and J by 5 bases, leaving 11 bases between them. The CDR3 coding sequence is TGTGCCAGCAGCTTAACGGCGTCCAACCACGAGCAGTACTTC. Translation gives CASSLTASNHEQYF.

This chain links TRBV12-3 or TRBV12-4 with TRBJ2-6; D is perhaps TRBD1 (6 bases). This CDR3 is 16 amino acids long. V lost 6 bases, J lost 0 bases, and 12 bases lay in between. The CDR3 DNA reads as TGTGCCAGCAGCCCCGGACAGTACTCTGGGGCCAACGTCCTGACTTTC. The encoded protein is CASSPGQYSGANVLTF.

This clonotype was seen ten or more times. The V gene is TRBV12-3 or TRBV12-4, the J gene TRBJ2-3; D is perhaps TRBD1 (6 bases). The CDR3 length is 11 residues. Trimming cost V 8 bases and J 15 bases, with 18 bases left between them. The DNA for the CDR3 is TGTGCCAGCGGGGGCGTGGTGGGTATATATTTT. Translation gives CASGGVVGIYF.

The chain links TRBV5-5 to TRBJ2-5, with 12 bases that match TRBD2. Trimming took 4 bases from V and 1 from J; bases not matched to a gene: 11. The CDR3 consists of 18 residues. Germline V gives CDR1 SGHKS, CDR2 YYEKEE (reference sequence). The CDR3 DNA sequence: TGTGCCAGCAGCCTGACTGCCCTACTAGCGGGGGGCCAAGAGACCCAGTACTTC. This translates into CASSLTALLAGGQETQYF.

There are many counts of this clonotype. The rearrangement joins TRBV6-4 to TRBJ2-1, with 11 bases matching TRBD2. Per the germline V gene, CDR1 is MRHNA and CDR2 is SNTAGT. There are 15 residues in the CDR3. V was clipped by 5 bases and J by 6 bases; unmatched bases: 6. CDR3 nucleotides: TGTGCCAGCAGTCATAGCGGGGGGGCCCTCAATGAGCAGTTCTTC. Translated: CASSHSGGALNEQFF.

This clonotype has at least ten counts. The chain is built from TRBV20-1 and TRBJ1-2; 8 positions agree with TRBD1. Trimming at V came to 4 bases and at J to 3 bases, leaving 4 bases not matched to a gene. The CDR3 is 13 residues long. Germline V gene lookup returns CDR1 DFQATT and CDR2 SNEGSKA (reference sequence). The CDR3 spells CSATGGVYYGYTF. The CDR3 DNA reads TGCAGTGCTACAGGGGGCGTGTACTATGGCTACACCTTC.

This clonotype was counted a few times. The chain's CDR3 is CASSLGPGLADEQFF. The CDR3 DNA reads as TGTGCCAGCAGCCTGGGACCGGGACTAGCCGATGAGCAGTTCTTC. The chain joins TRBV7-6 to TRBJ2-1; 9 bases are shared with TRBD2. Trimming removed 5 bases from V and 8 bases from J; junction bases left unmatched: 10. The CDR3 loop spans 15 amino acids. Germline V CDR1 and CDR2: SGHVS, FNYEAQ.

In this sample, this clonotype turned up many times. The J gene is TRBJ2-3, the V gene TRBV15; D is unclear. CDR1 and CDR2 from the germline V gene are LNHNV and YYDKDF (reference sequence). V shed 8 bases and J shed 1 base, with 19 bases lying between them. This CDR3 has 16 residues. CDR3 region: CATAAILGEGTDTQYF. The CDR3 nucleotides read TGTGCCACCGCGGCGATTTTAGGCGAAGGCACAGATACGCAGTATTTT.

The sample holds many counts of this clonotype. J is TRBJ2-7 and V is TRBV5-5; 9 bases align to TRBD1. The V and J ends lost 4 bases and 3 bases, in that order; junction bases with no gene match: 5. CDR1 SGHKS and CDR2 YYEKEE come from the germline V gene (reference sequence). The CDR3 totals 14 residues. The CDR3 sequence: CASSAGTGFYEQYF. CDR3 DNA: TGTGCCAGCAGCGCCGGGACAGGGTTCTACGAGCAGTACTTC. The full variable domain, its missing parts supplied by reference TRBV5-5 and TRBJ2-7, is DAGVTQSPTHLIKTRGQQVTLRCSPISGHKSVSWYQQVLGQGPQFIFQYYEKEERGRGNFPDRFSARQFPNYSSELNVNALLLGDSALYLCASSAGTGFYEQYFGPGTRLTVT.

The rearrangement uses TRBV5-5 and TRBJ2-7, with D possibly matching TRBD2 (5 bases). The CDR3 contains 12 residues. Germline values: CDR1 SGHKS, CDR2 YYEKEE (reference sequence). Trimming took off 0 bases at V and 7 bases at J, with 8 bases between the two ends. CDR3 nucleotide sequence: TGTGCCAGCAGCTTGGGGCCGGGGGAGCAGTACTTC. This encodes CASSLGPGEQYF.

This clonotype was counted at least ten times. The V gene is TRBV5-1, the J gene TRBJ2-5; 7 positions agree with TRBD1. V shed 0 bases, J shed 5 bases, and the junction held 1 base outside the gene matches. The CDR3 is 13 residues long. Germline-derived CDR1 and CDR2 are SGHRS and YFSETQ. The CDR3 region is CASSLGQGETQYF. In DNA form, the CDR3 reads TGCGCCAGCAGCTTGGGACAGGGCGAGACCCAGTACTTC. Full variable domain (outside the CDR3, taken from reference TRBV5-1 and TRBJ2-5): KAGVTQTPRYLIKTRGQQVTLSCSPISGHRSVSWYQQTPGQGLQFLFEYFSETQRNKGNFPGRFSGRQFSNSRSEMNVSTLELGDSALYLCASSLGQGETQYFGPGTRLLVL.

This clonotype was recorded at least ten times. This chain joins TRBV20-1 and TRBJ1-2; D call uncertain. Trimming stripped 6 bases from V and 2 bases from J, with 10 bases between. Germline assignment: CDR1 DFQATT and CDR2 SNEGSKA (reference sequence). This CDR3 has 12 residues. The CDR3 protein is CSARTVNYGYTF. The DNA of the CDR3 is TGCAGTGCGCGGACGGTGAACTATGGCTACACCTTC.

This clonotype was counted ten times or more. The chain uses TRBV3-1 and TRBJ1-1; the D gene is possibly TRBD1 (5 bases). V was cut by 1 base and J by 4 bases, with 16 bases left in between. Germline CDR1 is LGHDT and CDR2 is YNNKEL (reference sequence). This CDR3 has 16 amino acids. CDR3 amino acids: CASSQGGTLRGTEAFF. The CDR3 nucleotides read TGTGCCAGCAGCCAAGGGGGGACTCTCCGGGGCACTGAAGCTTTCTTT.

Only a few counts were recorded for this clonotype. CDR3 in amino acids: CASSTGASVKVDTQYF. As DNA, the CDR3 is TGTGCCAGCAGCACAGGGGCTAGCGTTAAGGTGGATACGCAGTATTTT. This sequence joins TRBV7-2 and TRBJ2-3, with a possible D match to TRBD1 (7 bases). Germline lookup yields CDR1 SGHTA and CDR2 FQGNSA. CDR3 length: 16 amino acids. The V end lost 5 bases, the J end lost 6 bases, and 21 bases lay between the germline ends.

This clonotype came up many times. The chain joins TRBV24-1 to TRBJ2-1, with TRBD2 matching 7 bases. The CDR3 consists of 16 residues. The ends lost 4 bases at V and 1 base at J; junction bases unmatched: 6. Germline CDR1 reads KGHDR; CDR2 reads SFDVKD. Here the CDR3 reads CATSESGLVSYNEQFF. DNA of the CDR3: TGTGCCACCAGTGAGTCCGGACTAGTATCCTACAATGAGCAGTTCTTC.

This clonotype was counted only a few times. A much more abundant neighbour one base away suggests this may be a read error. This chain connects TRBV30 to TRBJ1-2, with 8 bases fitting TRBD1. The junction had 3 bases not matched to a gene; V was cut back by 0 bases and J by 6 bases. The CDR3 spans 13 residues. Germline CDR1 and CDR2: GTSNPN and SVGIG (reference sequence). CDR3 in DNA: TGTGCCTGGAGTGTCGACAGGGGCAATGGCTACACCTTC. It translates to CAWSVDRGNGYTF.

This clonotype was detected ten times or more. The gene calls are TRBV20-1 and TRBJ1-2; D remains unclear. V lost 7 bases and J 4 bases, leaving 25 bases between the germline ends. The germline gives CDR1 DFQATT, CDR2 SNEGSKA (reference sequence). This CDR3 comprises 16 residues. CDR3 protein: CSVGRREKEKSYGYTF. DNA for the CDR3: TGCAGTGTTGGTAGAAGGGAAAAAGAGAAGAGCTATGGCTACACCTTC.

At least ten counts were recorded for this clonotype. This rearrangement joins TRBV4-3 to TRBJ2-3; 11 bases line up with TRBD1. J was trimmed by 1 base and V by 4 bases; bases with no gene match: 1. Germline V CDR1 and CDR2: LGHNA, YSLEER. The length of the CDR3 is 15 residues. The CDR3 protein is CASSRTGGGTDTQYF. The DNA for the CDR3 is TGCGCCAGCAGCCGGACAGGGGGCGGCACAGATACGCAGTATTTT.

This clonotype showed up many times. This chain connects TRBV20-1 to TRBJ2-7; 9 bases align to TRBD2. The CDR3 loop spans 14 amino acids. The germline V gene has CDR1 DFQATT and CDR2 SNEGSKA (reference sequence). The V and J ends lost 5 bases and 2 bases, in that order; junction bases with no gene match: 7. In DNA form, the CDR3 reads TGCAGTGCTTCCGGACTAGCGAACACCTACGAGCAGTACTTC. Amino acids: CSASGLANTYEQYF.

This clonotype showed up many times. The CDR3 loop is CASRGDWYTGNTIYF. The CDR3 DNA reads as TGTGCCAGCAGGGGGGACTGGTACACTGGAAACACCATATATTTT. The gene calls are TRBV12-3 or TRBV12-4 and TRBJ1-3; maybe TRBD1 (5 bases). This CDR3 is 15 amino acids long. Deletions cut 6 bases from V and 2 bases from J, with 14 bases between.

This clonotype was found many times. The genes are TRBV28 and TRBJ2-1; 13 bases align to TRBD2. Trimming removed 6 bases from V and 1 base from J; junction bases left unmatched: 12. The germline V gene encodes CDR1 MDHEN and CDR2 SYDVKM. The CDR3 has 19 residues. The CDR3 nucleotides are TGTGCCAGCAGCCGAGGGACTAGCGGGATAAGTGTTTCCTACAATGAGCAGTTCTTC. Translation gives CASSRGTSGISVSYNEQFF.

This clonotype was recorded many times. The chain has TRBV18 and TRBJ2-7, with a weak D call TRBD2 (6 bases). V lost 5 bases and J lost 3, with 14 bases in between. CDR3 length: 14 residues. Per the germline V gene, CDR1 is KGHSH and CDR2 is LQKENI. The CDR3 DNA reads TGTGCCAGCTCAGGGACTGCCCGACTCTACGAGCAGTACTTC. Translation gives CASSGTARLYEQYF.

This clonotype was seen ten or more times. The rearrangement uses TRBV11-2 and TRBJ1-5, with D possibly being TRBD1 (5 bases). CDR1 SGHAT and CDR2 FQNNGV come from the germline V gene. The CDR3 runs 16 residues. Trimming took 5 bases from V and 1 from J, leaving 15 bases between them. The CDR3 nucleotides are TGTGCCAGCAGCATTTCCGGGACGCTGAGCAATCAGCCCCAGCATTTT. Its translation: CASSISGTLSNQPQHF.